This T cell receptor (beta chain) was captured by sequencing in a study of chemoradiotherapy in HPV16-positive cancers. Across the whole study: Functional T-cell assays on a couple of HPV16-positive patients' cells defined candidate HPV-specific clones and common TCR motifs.

This clone was found once. Its cognate antigen is unknown. Only in-frame clones appear in the TCRdb table, and some are missing; sequencing was by immunoSEQ multiplex PCR. The profile shows approximately 17,000 clones, about nine tenths of them singletons. Study observations and caveats: For HPV16-positive patients, expanding HPV-responsive T cells associated with longer recurrence-free survival.

Samples were taken several times over chemoradiotherapy. Here the sequenced sample was blood, taken from a patient who underwent chemoradiotherapy. The TCR comes from a human donor with HPV-associated anogenital cancer.

CDR3: CASSDSTGATDTQYF. Here the CDR3 DNA reads TGTGCCAGCAGTGACTCTACAGGGGCCACAGATACGCAGTATTTT. V usage is TRBV6-4 and J usage is TRBJ2-3; 7 nucleotides align to TRBD1. In germline, CDR1 is MRHNA, CDR2 SNTAGT. With V trimmed by 0 bases and J by 2 bases, 2 bases remained unmatched. The CDR3 sequence is 15 residues long.